This TCR beta chain was obtained from a study of CD8 T cells in ankylosing spondylitis. Findings and caveats of the study: Researchers report that disease-linked clones proved CD8+ and relatively rare in peripheral blood. There were earlier reports of some motif variants in reactive arthritis synovial fluid and blood. The authors reported significant enrichment of disease-linked clones in matched ankylosing spondylitis synovial fluid. A TCR beta motif of fewer than ten highly homologous variants seemed to mark ankylosing spondylitis blood.

This clonotype was detected ten times or more. Its antigen is not known. The V end was cut by 4 bases, the J end by 3 bases, with 12 bases between. Germline values: CDR1 LGHNA, CDR2 YSLEER. This CDR3 has 15 amino acids. TCRdb recomputed calls from the 5' RACE reads with MiXCR, one row per CDR3 protein. The sample holds some 70,000 distinct CDR3 sequences; roughly 5.3% are singletons and the top ten take 2.2%. The chain combines TRBV4-3 with TRBJ2-2; D is perhaps TRBD1 (5 bases). Input material: blood, either unsorted or a sorted T cell fraction (not recorded which). The sequence came from a male donor with ankylosing spondylitis or in good health (not recorded which). The CDR3, as DNA: TGCGCCAGCAGCCCTACGACAGCTTACACCGGGGAGCTGTTTTTT. It yields the protein CASSPTTAYTGELFF.